The rows below give T cell receptor beta chains drawn from one sample of a study of radiation and T cells in renal cell carcinoma. Sequencing used immunoSEQ multiplex PCR; TCRdb keeps in-frame clones, though not all of them. The repertoire has about 130,000 clones, about four fifths of them found once; the top ten carry around 3%. Sample: blood, taken from a patient whose treatment included radiotherapy and nephrectomy. These receptors were taken from a woman aged 60 to 75 with renal cell carcinoma. Both conserved end residues are part of each CDR3. The D gene is left open where the match is weak. Clone sizes are given selectively: once, few, many, or a class where the clone is expanded.

TRBV6-1,NA,TRBJ1-5,NA,TGTGCCAGCAGTTCCGGGGAACAGCCCCAGCATTTT,CASSSGEQPQHF
TRBV5-1,NA,TRBJ2-2,NA,TGCGCCAGCAGCCTACACACAAACACCGGGGAGCTGTTTTTT,CASSLHTNTGELFF
TRBV7-9,NA,TRBJ1-2,NA,TGTGCCAGCACCCGGTCGGACTTGCAAGGCTACACCTTC,CASTRSDLQGYTF
TRBV11-2,once,TRBJ2-5,NA,TGTGCCAGCAGCTTAGCGGGGACGGGGGAGACCCAGTACTTC,CASSLAGTGETQYF
TRBV2,NA,TRBJ2-3,NA,TGTGCCAGCAGGATAACCGGGACTGGGACTTCGGAAACGCAGTATTTT,CASRITGTGTSETQYF
TRBV29-1,NA,TRBJ2-2,TRBD2,TGCAGCGGCACCCGGGACTACAACACCGGGGAGCTGTTTTTT,CSGTRDYNTGELFF
TRBV7-9,NA,TRBJ2-7,TRBD2,TGTGCCAGCAGCGAACTAGCGGGAGCTTACGAGCAGTACTTC,CASSELAGAYEQYF
TRBV2,NA,TRBJ2-1,TRBD1,TGTGCCAGCAGTGAAGAATCGGGACAGCACAATGAGCAGTTCTTC,CASSEESGQHNEQFF
TRBV5-1,NA,TRBJ2-1,TRBD1,TGCGCCAGCAGCGGCAGCCGGGACAGCATCCGGGGCTACAATGAGCAGTTCTTC,CASSGSRDSIRGYNEQFF
TRBV11-2,NA,TRBJ2-7,NA,TGTGCCAGCAGCTTATTCAGCGACGGATCCTACGAGCAGTACTTC,CASSLFSDGSYEQYF
TRBV6-1,NA,TRBJ1-6,NA,TGTGCCAGCAGTGAAGCCTGGGACGCACCCCTCCACTTT,CASSEAWDAPLHF
TRBV11-2,NA,TRBJ2-7,NA,TGTGCCAGCAGCTTAGAAGGGGAGTGGTCCTACGAGCAGTACTTC,CASSLEGEWSYEQYF
TRBV4-2,NA,TRBJ1-4,TRBD1,TGTGCCAGCAGCCAAGATCACGTTGGACAGGGAGCTGAAAAACTGTTTTTT,CASSQDHVGQGAEKLFF
TRBV29-1,once,TRBJ1-2,NA,TGCAGCGTTGAAAGGAATGGCTACACCTTC,CSVERNGYTF
TRBV5-8,NA,TRBJ2-7,NA,TGTGCCAGCAGCTTGACAGGCTCCTACGAGCAGTACTTC,CASSLTGSYEQYF
TRBV7-9,NA,TRBJ2-3,NA,TGTGCCAGCAGCCCCCCCCGGGCAGTGAAGGACACAGATACGCAGTATTTT,CASSPPRAVKDTDTQYF
TRBV18,NA,TRBJ1-5,TRBD1,TGTGCCAGCTCACCACAGGGGGCGAGCAATCAGCCCCAGCATTTT,CASSPQGASNQPQHF
TRBV7-3,many,TRBJ2-6,TRBD1,TGTGCCAGCAGCTTAAATGGACAGGGCTCTGGGGCCAACGTCCTGACTTTC,CASSLNGQGSGANVLTF
TRBV9,once,TRBJ2-7,TRBD1,TGTGCCAGCAGCGTAGCGGCCAGGGGGCCTTCCAACGAGCAGTACTTC,CASSVAARGPSNEQYF
TRBV9,few,TRBJ2-4,TRBD2,TGTGCCAGCAGCCGGCCGGGAGGGGGCAAAAACATTCAGTACTTC,CASSRPGGGKNIQYF
TRBV7-9,once,TRBJ1-2,NA,TGTGCCAGCAGCTTAGAGGTTCTTGGCTACACCTTC,CASSLEVLGYTF
TRBV4-1,NA,TRBJ1-4,NA,TGCGCCAGCAGCCCTACGACAGGAGCGGGCGAAAAACTGTTTTTT,CASSPTTGAGEKLFF
TRBV4-1,once,TRBJ2-7,TRBD2,TGCGCCAGCAGCCAAGAGGGGGGGGTAGCGGGAGTGAAAGAGCAGTACTTC,CASSQEGGVAGVKEQYF
TRBV7-6,few,TRBJ1-2,NA,TGTGCCAGCAGCCCCGGGCAGGGCTATGGCTACACCTTC,CASSPGQGYGYTF
TRBV5-6,few,TRBJ2-2,TRBD1,TGTGCCAGCACCCGGCGGGCACAGGGGGATTACACCGGGGAGCTGTTTTTT,CASTRRAQGDYTGELFF
TRBV5-6,NA,TRBJ2-3,NA,TGTGCCAGCGTTCGACTATCCACAGATACGCAGTATTTT,CASVRLSTDTQYF
TRBV19,NA,TRBJ1-3,TRBD1,TGTGCCAGTACCCCGATATCCGGGACAGGAGACACCATATATTTT,CASTPISGTGDTIYF
TRBV7-6,many,TRBJ2-7,TRBD2,TGTGCCAGCAGTCCGACTAGCGGGTACGAGCAGTACTTC,CASSPTSGYEQYF
TRBV19,NA,TRBJ2-1,TRBD1,TGTGCCAGTAGGCCTACAGGGGGCTCCTACAATGAGCAGTTCTTC,CASRPTGGSYNEQFF
TRBV5-4,NA,TRBJ2-5,TRBD2,TGTGCCAGCAGCTTCGAGGGGAGGGAAGAGACCCAGTACTTC,CASSFEGREETQYF
TRBV10-2,NA,TRBJ2-1,NA,TGCGCCAGCAGTGAGCCCAGGGGGCTAGCGGACAATGAGCAGTTCTTC,CASSEPRGLADNEQFF
TRBV27,few,TRBJ2-3,TRBD2,TGTGCCAGCTCGAACTTTGCCCTAGCGGGGGGGCCCACAGATACGCAGTATTTT,CASSNFALAGGPTDTQYF